The 15 T cell receptor beta chains below all came from one sample that was sequenced in a study of cytomegalovirus exposure and HLA in healthy donors. The PCR used 60 Vbeta and 13 Jbeta primers. Data came from immunoSEQ multiplex PCR; TCRdb stores just in-frame clones and leaves some out. The repertoire includes 110,000 to 150,000 clones, roughly 10% of them detected once, and roughly 1.9% sits in the top ten. Sequenced sample: PBMCs. Receptors originate from a man aged 50 or older in good health and CMV-seronegative.

This chain links TRBV19 with TRBJ1-5; no clear D gene. This CDR3 spans 17 amino acids. V was clipped by 4 bases and J by 0 bases, with 16 bases between them. Looked up from germline, CDR1 is LNHDA and CDR2 is SQIVND (reference sequence). The CDR3 region has the DNA TGTGCCAGTAGTACCGCCTACAGCACGTTTAGCAATCAGCCCCAGCATTTT. Amino acid sequence: CASSTAYSTFSNQPQHF.

This clone was seen only a few times. The gene calls are TRBV11-2 and TRBJ2-7; 7 bases agree with TRBD2. Losses at the gene ends were 5 bases for V and 3 bases for J; bases not matched to a gene: 10. Germline V gene data show CDR1 as SGHAT and CDR2 as FQNNGV. The CDR3 consists of 15 residues. The CDR3 DNA reads as TGTGCCAGCAGCCCGCGGTGGGCGGGGGACTACGAGCAGTACTTC. Amino acids: CASSPRWAGDYEQYF.

This clone came up a few times. The genes are TRBV9 and TRBJ1-1; D not certain. V lost 6 bases and J lost 0, with 9 bases in between. The CDR3 covers 13 residues. Germline CDR1 reads SGDLS; CDR2 reads YYNGEE. The CDR3 loop is CASTDNLNTEAFF. In DNA, the CDR3 is TGTGCCAGCACCGACAACCTGAACACTGAAGCTTTCTTT.

This clone was recorded a few times. This chain connects TRBV19 to TRBJ2-5; a weak D match, TRBD2 (5 bases). This CDR3 comprises 16 residues. In germline, CDR1 is LNHDA, CDR2 SQIVND (reference sequence). V lost 4 bases and J lost 2, with 17 bases in between. The CDR3, as DNA: TGTGCCAGTAGTACCCGACTGCAGAGAGGGCAAGAGACCCAGTACTTC. Amino acid sequence: CASSTRLQRGQETQYF.

This clone has more than one count but fewer than ten. The chain employs TRBV5-1 and TRBJ2-5; D uncertain. The CDR3 runs to 14 residues. Germline values: CDR1 SGHRS, CDR2 YFSETQ. With 0 bases removed from V and 1 base from J, the gap between germline ends came to 7 bases. For the CDR3, the DNA is TGCGCCAGCAGCTTGGGGCTTGTCCAAGAGACCCAGTACTTC. This encodes CASSLGLVQETQYF.

This clone was seen only a few times. The chain joins TRBV28 to TRBJ2-7, with 8 bases identical to TRBD1. Germline trimming cut 5 bases from V and 2 bases from J; bases unmatched to any gene: 5. This CDR3 comprises 14 residues. Germline lookup yields CDR1 MDHEN and CDR2 SYDVKM. The CDR3 DNA is TGTGCCAGCAGTAAGGGACAGGCGACCTACGAGCAGTACTTC. This sequence encodes CASSKGQATYEQYF.

The chain employs TRBV7-2 and TRBJ2-7, with a weak D call TRBD2 (6 bases). The V end was cut by 3 bases, the J end by 5 bases, with 14 bases between. Germline CDR1 SGHTA, CDR2 FQGNSA. This CDR3 contains 14 residues. The CDR3: CASSLIAGTHEQYF. The CDR3 DNA reads TGTGCCAGCAGCTTGATCGCGGGGACGCACGAGCAGTACTTC.

In this sample, this clone turned up a few times. V usage is TRBV7-3 and J usage is TRBJ2-2; perhaps TRBD1 as D (5 bases). The CDR3 is 14 amino acids. The germline CDR1 and CDR2 sequences are SGHTA and FQGTGA. V dropped 0 bases and J dropped 9 bases, with 11 bases sitting between them. In nucleotides, the CDR3 is TGTGCCAGCAGCTTAACAAGGGGTGGGAGGGAGCTGTTTTTT. Its translation is CASSLTRGGRELFF.

The chain recombines TRBV20-1 with TRBJ1-1, with D unclear. CDR1 and CDR2 from the germline V gene are DFQATT and SNEGSKA (reference sequence). This CDR3 has 11 amino acids. With 5 bases removed from V and 5 bases from J, the gap between germline ends came to 9 bases. The chain's CDR3 is CSAFLHTEAFF. CDR3 nucleotides: TGCAGTGCTTTTTTACATACTGAAGCTTTCTTT.

The chain has TRBV19 and TRBJ1-2, with 12 bases that match TRBD1. Germline CDR1 and CDR2: LNHDA and SQIVND (reference sequence). The CDR3 runs to 15 residues. V trimming: 8 bases; J trimming: 2 bases; junction bases outside the gene matches: 6. The CDR3 DNA sequence: TGTGCCAGTGGGGACAGGGGGCTTGCCAACTATGGCTACACCTTC. Amino acids: CASGDRGLANYGYTF. Supplemented by reference TRBV19 and TRBJ1-2, the full variable domain reads DGGITQSPKYLFRKEGQNVTLSCEQNLNHDAMYWYRQDPGQGLRLIYYSQIVNDFQKGDIAEGYSVSREKKESFPLTVTSAQKNPTAFYLCASGDRGLANYGYTFGSGTRLTVV.

This clone has just a few counts. The chain recombines TRBV7-2 with TRBJ1-2; D unclear. The CDR3 consists of 14 residues. Germline loops: CDR1 SGHTA, CDR2 FQGNSA. V was pared by 5 bases and J by 6 bases, with 16 bases between. Here the CDR3 DNA reads TGTGCCAGCAGCCCTGAGACCCAGAGGGATGGCTACACCTTC. Encoded protein: CASSPETQRDGYTF.

This chain links TRBV6-1 with TRBJ2-5, with D unclear. The DNA end lines up better with TRBJ2-7; the J call may be wrong. CDR1 is MNHNS and CDR2 is SASEGT in the germline V gene. This CDR3 spans 13 amino acids. CDR3 sequence (DNA): TGTGCCAGCAGTGACCGTATAGACTACGAGCAGTACTTC. Protein sequence: CASSDRIDYEQYF.

The chain uses TRBV25-1 and TRBJ2-7, with 14 nucleotides matching TRBD2. Trimming at V came to 3 bases and at J to 0 bases, leaving 4 bases not matched to a gene. CDR1 is MGHDK and CDR2 is SYGVNS in the germline V gene. This CDR3 region has 17 residues. CDR3 loop: CASSDSGTSGSSYEQYF. CDR3 DNA: TGTGCCAGCAGTGATTCTGGGACTAGCGGGAGCTCCTACGAGCAGTACTTC.

Points on this clone: The sample carries other DNA sequences with the same CDR3. The rearrangement joins TRBV29-1 to TRBJ1-2; 7 nucleotides agree with TRBD1. After removal of 6 bases from V and 4 bases from J, the junction contained 5 bases not matched to a gene. In germline, CDR1 is SQVTM, CDR2 ANQGSEA. CDR3 length: 12 amino acids. The CDR3 DNA follows: TGCAGCGTGGGGGACAGCAGCTATGGCTACACCTTC. Translation gives CSVGDSSYGYTF.

The chain is built from TRBV16 and TRBJ1-4, with 8 bases identical to TRBD1. The germline V gene encodes CDR1 KGHSY and CDR2 FQNENV. The CDR3 length is 15 residues. The V segment lost 3 bases and the J segment 5 bases; nucleotides outside the gene matches: 5. CDR3 nucleotides: TGTGCCAGCAGCCACAACAGGGGGGAGAATGAAAAACTGTTTTTT. Translated, it gives CASSHNRGENEKLFF. Complete variable domain (other parts from reference TRBV16 and TRBJ1-4): GEEVAQTPKHLVRGEGQKAKLYCAPIKGHSYVFWYQQVLKNEFKFLISFQNENVFDETGMPKERFSAKCLPNSPCSLEIQATKLEDSAVYFCASSHNRGENEKLFFGSGTQLSVL.